The sequence of this TCR beta chain was determined in a study of blood T cell repertoires in COVID-19. Method: immunoSEQ multiplex PCR; TCRdb's copy keeps in-frame clones and lacks some. The sample carries a few hundred thousand clones, roughly 89% recorded once. The CDR3 consists of 17 residues. Per the germline V gene, CDR1 is MNHNS and CDR2 is SASEGT. Trimming pared 1 base from V and 7 bases from J, leaving 20 bases between. The sample was PBMCs or T cells enriched from blood (not recorded which). The genes are TRBV6-1 and TRBJ2-1, with D perhaps matching TRBD1 (6 bases). This clonotype was sampled from a young woman with acute COVID-19. The CDR3 DNA is TGTGCCAGCAGTGAAGAGGTGGGGGCCCTACTCTGGAATGAGCAGTTCTTC. Residues: CASSEEVGALLWNEQFF.